This T cell receptor beta chain was sequenced for a study of beta chain features in type 1 diabetes. Study in general: Researchers looked at about 110 million sorted cells across all samples. Study conclusions and caveats: Within each of all four CD4+ subsets, Type 1 diabetes patients had TCRB CDR3s that were moderately but significantly shorter.

The study reverse transcribed the entire isolated RNA, so it sequenced expressed TCRB transcripts. Sequenced by immunoSEQ multiplex PCR; TCRdb stores in-frame clones only, minus some. The sample has around 340,000 clones, roughly 8.8% seen once. The CDR3 covers 15 residues. V shed 5 bases and J 6 bases; nucleotides not matched to a gene: 8. The germline V gene encodes CDR1 MNHEY and CDR2 SVGAGI. This clone was seen only a few times. The target antigen is unknown. This sequence was found in a young man with type 1 diabetes. Specimen: central memory CD4+ T cells from blood. The chain carries TRBV6-5 and TRBJ2-4; 9 bases are a match to TRBD1. Here the CDR3 reads CASSAPGQGTNIQYF. CDR3 DNA: TGTGCCAGCAGTGCTCCGGGACAGGGTACAAACATTCAGTACTTC.